This T cell receptor beta chain was profiled in a study of T cells in Graves' hyperthyroidism and ophthalmopathy. Study conclusions and caveats: The blood repertoire included most of the expanded thyroid clonotypes above 0.001. Stable hyperthyroidism was told apart from ophthalmopathy by a model built on 13 V-J features.

Diagnoses were made from clinical symptoms, serum measures (thyroxine and TRAb), thyroid ultrasound and orbital computed tomography. The sample holds many counts of this clonotype. The antigen is undetermined. Looked up from germline, CDR1 is MNHNS and CDR2 is SASEGT. V lost 6 bases and J lost 1; bases outside the gene matches: 5. The CDR3 consists of 14 residues. Authors of the study amplified TCR beta CDR3 regions from RNA transcripts. Primed by the HTBI set, a first-round RT-PCR was run on the TCR CDR3. From the multiplex PCR reads, TCRdb called clonotypes with MiXCR, one entry per CDR3 protein. In the table there are about 410,000 distinct CDR3 sequences, 14% to 15% of which are singletons.

The V gene is TRBV6-1, the J gene TRBJ1-1; 7 nucleotides line up with TRBD1. The sequenced sample was blood. This sequence was found in a man in his late teens or twenties with Graves' ophthalmopathy. This chain's CDR3 is CASSFGQENTEAFF. The CDR3 DNA reads as TGTGCCAGCAGCTTCGGACAGGAGAACACTGAAGCTTTCTTT.